The 15 T cell receptor beta chains in this list originate from one sample, sequenced in a study of blood T cell repertoires in COVID-19. Profiling relied on immunoSEQ multiplex PCR, and the TCRdb table lists in-frame clones only, not all of them. The sample lists tens of thousands of clones; 70% to 90% were seen once. Sequencing was done on a sample of peripheral blood. The source of these receptors is a man between 65 and 79 years old with acute or convalescent COVID-19.

This chain connects TRBV5-1 to TRBJ2-7, with D possibly being TRBD1 (6 bases). The CDR3 covers 15 residues. CDR1 and CDR2 from the germline V gene are SGHRS and YFSETQ. Trimming left V 2 bases short and J 0 bases short, with 12 bases between. CDR3: CASSLQTGSSYEQYF. CDR3 sequence (DNA): TGCGCCAGCAGCTTACAGACAGGTAGCTCCTACGAGCAGTACTTC.

The chain has TRBV19 and TRBJ2-5; possible D gene TRBD2, 7 bases. The germline V gene encodes CDR1 LNHDA and CDR2 SQIVND (reference sequence). The CDR3 extends over 15 amino acids. Trimming pared 3 bases from V and 3 bases from J, leaving 14 bases between. The CDR3 nucleotides read TGTGCCAGTAGTATCCGGGGGGCAGGTAAAGAGACCCAGTACTTC. Its protein product is CASSIRGAGKETQYF.

The chain uses TRBV9 and TRBJ2-2; 10 nucleotides match TRBD2. CDR3 size: 17 residues. V trimming: 0 bases; J trimming: 7 bases; junction bases outside the gene matches: 9. Germline CDR1 SGDLS, CDR2 YYNGEE. Written as DNA, the CDR3 is TGTGCCAGCAGCGTAGATCGGAGCGGGGGGGCGATCGGGGAGCTGTTTTTT. Translating gives CASSVDRSGGAIGELFF.

The chain employs TRBV19 and TRBJ2-1; D might be TRBD2 (5 bases). The CDR3 extends over 15 amino acids. Germline CDR1 LNHDA, CDR2 SQIVND (reference sequence). Trimming stripped 5 bases from V and 0 bases from J, with 11 bases between. The CDR3 coding sequence is TGTGCCAGTAGTGTGAACGGGAACTCCTACAATGAGCAGTTCTTC. Translated, it gives CASSVNGNSYNEQFF.

The chain has TRBV11-2 and TRBJ1-1; D gene unclear. This CDR3 is built from 12 residues. V was pared by 4 bases and J by 11 bases, with 14 bases between. Germline V gene lookup returns CDR1 SGHAT and CDR2 FQNNGV. CDR3 loop: CASSSGSPAAFF. In nucleotides, the CDR3 is TGTGCCAGCAGCTCCGGGTCCCCGGCGGCTTTCTTT. The full variable domain, with the rest looked up from reference TRBV11-2 and TRBJ1-1, is EAGVAQSPRYKIIEKRQSVAFWCNPISGHATLYWYQQILGQGPKLLIQFQNNGVVDDSQLPKDRFSAERLKGVDSTLKIQPAKLEDSAVYLCASSSGSPAAFFGQGTRLTVV.

V and J are TRBV28 and TRBJ1-1; D gene unclear. The ends were cut back, 3 bases at V and 4 bases at J, with 12 bases in the middle. The CDR3 is 14 residues long. Per germline, CDR1 MDHEN and CDR2 SYDVKM. Here the CDR3 DNA reads TGTGCCAGCAGTTTTCGGGCGCGGGGCACTGAAGCTTTCTTT. As protein: CASSFRARGTEAFF.

This clone is medium-sized. The chain has TRBV12-3 or TRBV12-4 and TRBJ2-7; D may be TRBD1 (6 bases). The V gene lost 6 bases and the J gene lost 3 bases, with 9 bases spanning the gap. The CDR3 runs 12 residues. The CDR3 reads CASRYRDYEQYF. The CDR3 coding sequence is TGTGCCAGCAGGTACAGGGACTACGAGCAGTACTTC.

The chain uses TRBV18 and TRBJ2-3; D call uncertain. With 3 bases removed from V and 6 bases from J, the gap between germline ends came to 7 bases. CDR3 length equals 12 residues. From germline, CDR1 is KGHSH and CDR2 LQKENI. The CDR3 nucleotides read TGTGCCAGCTCACCCTCCCCGGATACGCAGTATTTT. Protein product: CASSPSPDTQYF.

This clone has a handful of counts. The chain is built from TRBV4-1 and TRBJ2-5, with TRBD2 matching 9 bases. Germline CDR1 is MGHRA and CDR2 is YSYEKL. Losses at the gene ends were 1 base for V and 3 bases for J; bases not matched to a gene: 9. The CDR3 totals 17 residues. For the CDR3, the DNA is TGCGCCAGCAGCCAAGTAGTGGCTAGCGGGGTGGAAGAGACCCAGTACTTC. It yields the protein CASSQVVASGVEETQYF.

V is TRBV20-1 and J is TRBJ1-4; a possible D gene is TRBD1 (6 bases). The CDR3 length is 16 residues. V lost 3 bases and J lost 0, with 14 bases in between. Germline values: CDR1 DFQATT, CDR2 SNEGSKA (reference sequence). The DNA of the CDR3 is TGCAGTGCTAGTCCCGGGACACAAGCAACTAATGAAAAACTGTTTTTT. The encoded protein is CSASPGTQATNEKLFF.

J is TRBJ1-2 and V is TRBV3-1 (or the pseudogene TRBV3-2); TRBD1 might be the D (5 bases). The CDR3 sequence is 13 residues long. Trimming removed 6 bases at V and 5 bases at J, with 13 bases between. Germline CDR1 and CDR2: LGHDT and YNNKEL (reference sequence). CDR3 DNA sequence: TGTGCCAGCAGACCACGGGGGTTATATGGCTACACCTTC. It is translated as CASRPRGLYGYTF.

V usage is TRBV2 and J usage is TRBJ2-1; 7 bases map to TRBD2. The CDR3 has 15 amino acids. CDR1 and CDR2 from the germline V gene are SNHLY and FYNNEI. J gave up 2 bases and V 7 bases, and 8 bases lay outside the gene matches. The CDR3 loop reads CASNGDGGAYNEQFF. In DNA form, the CDR3 reads TGTGCCAGCAACGGGGATGGGGGGGCCTACAATGAGCAGTTCTTC. Supplemented by reference TRBV2 and TRBJ2-1, the full variable domain reads EPEVTQTPSHQVTQMGQEVILRCVPISNHLYFYWYRQILGQKVEFLVSFYNNEISEKSEIFDDQFSVERPDGSNFTLKIRSTKLEDSAMYFCASNGDGGAYNEQFFGPGTRLTVL.

The genes are TRBV5-5 and TRBJ1-5, with a weak D call TRBD1 (6 bases). The CDR3 totals 14 residues. V lost 4 bases and J 5 bases, leaving 13 bases between the germline ends. In germline, CDR1 is SGHKS, CDR2 YYEKEE (reference sequence). The DNA of the CDR3 is TGTGCCAGCAGCAGACGGGACACCCATCAGCCCCAGCATTTT. It specifies CASSRRDTHQPQHF.

The V and J genes are TRBV4-1 and TRBJ2-3, with 10 nucleotides matching TRBD2. Losses at the gene ends were 4 bases for V and 6 bases for J; bases not matched to a gene: 10. This CDR3 contains 16 residues. CDR1 is MGHRA and CDR2 is YSYEKL in the germline V gene. In DNA form, the CDR3 reads TGCGCCAGCAGCCCCCGGCTAGCGGGGGATTTGGATACGCAGTATTTT. Its protein product is CASSPRLAGDLDTQYF.

This clone was picked up one time. J is TRBJ2-3 and V is TRBV6-6; tentative D call: TRBD2 (6 bases). The germline gives CDR1 MNHNY, CDR2 SVGAGI (reference sequence). This CDR3 region has 16 residues. Trimming pared 5 bases from V and 4 bases from J, leaving 19 bases between. The CDR3, as DNA: TGTGCCAGCAGTCGATACCCGGGAGCTCGGGCAGATACGCAGTATTTT. It yields the protein CASSRYPGARADTQYF.